The source of this T cell receptor beta chain is a study of post-analysis software for immune sequencing data. On the study more broadly: The courses of disease that were included comprised relapsing-remitting, secondary progressive and progressive-relapsing multiple sclerosis.

Whole-study findings and limits: The study found significantly lower normalized Chao1 diversity in multiple sclerosis patients than in controls. About five TRBV segments, including TRBV5-6, TRBV5-1 and TRBV20-1, were more frequent in patients than controls. Strong co-clustering by F measure was seen for same-batch samples.

The J segment lost 4 bases and the V segment lost 4 bases, leaving 16 bases of the junction unmatched. Germline-derived CDR1 and CDR2 are SGHRS and YFSETQ. The CDR3 runs 19 residues. TCR beta libraries were prepared from cDNA with unique molecular identifiers. The authors obtained some 500,000 cDNA molecules from approximately 1 to 10 million T cells. MiXCR was run by TCRdb on the PCR reads, yielding one entry per CDR3 protein. The sample contains fewer than 850,000 distinct CDR3 sequences, approximately 30% of which appear only once. Only a few counts were recorded for this clonotype. Its antigen remains unknown.

Sequencing used blood. This receptor was identified in a girl aged 10-17 years with multiple sclerosis. The chain has TRBV5-1 and TRBJ2-5, with 13 bases identical to TRBD2. CDR3 sequence reads: CASSPTRLAGGRRGETQYF. In DNA, the CDR3 is TGCGCCAGCAGCCCAACGAGACTAGCGGGAGGCCGAAGGGGAGAGACCCAGTACTTC.